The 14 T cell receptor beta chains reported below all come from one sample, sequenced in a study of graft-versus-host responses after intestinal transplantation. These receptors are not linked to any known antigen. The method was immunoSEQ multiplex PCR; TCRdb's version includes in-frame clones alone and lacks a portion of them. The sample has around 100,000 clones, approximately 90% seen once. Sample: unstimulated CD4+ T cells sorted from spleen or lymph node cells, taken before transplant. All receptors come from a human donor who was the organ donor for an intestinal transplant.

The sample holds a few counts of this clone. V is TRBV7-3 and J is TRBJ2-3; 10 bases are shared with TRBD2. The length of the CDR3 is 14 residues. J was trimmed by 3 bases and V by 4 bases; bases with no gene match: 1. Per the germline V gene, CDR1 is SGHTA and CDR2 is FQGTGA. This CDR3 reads CASSSSGGTDTQYF. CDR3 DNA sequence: TGTGCCAGCAGCTCTAGCGGGGGTACAGATACGCAGTATTTT.

DNA of the CDR3: TGTGCCAGCTCACCAGGTCGGGGCGGGGTCTCGGAGACCCAGTACTTC. Protein sequence: CASSPGRGGVSETQYF. This chain connects TRBV18 to TRBJ2-5, with a tentative D call TRBD2 (6 bases). This CDR3 is 16 amino acids long. V gave up 2 bases and J gave up 5 bases, with 18 bases separating them. The germline V gene encodes CDR1 KGHSH and CDR2 LQKENI.

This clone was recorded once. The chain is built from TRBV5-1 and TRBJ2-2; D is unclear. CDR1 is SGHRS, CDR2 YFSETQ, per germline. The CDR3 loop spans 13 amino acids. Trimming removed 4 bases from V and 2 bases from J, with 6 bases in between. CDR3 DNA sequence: TGCGCCAGCAGCCCGTACAACACCGGGGAGCTGTTTTTT. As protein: CASSPYNTGELFF.

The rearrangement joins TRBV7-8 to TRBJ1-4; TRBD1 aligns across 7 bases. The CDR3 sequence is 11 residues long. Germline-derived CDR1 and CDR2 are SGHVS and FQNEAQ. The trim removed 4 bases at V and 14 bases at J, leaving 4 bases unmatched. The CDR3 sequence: CASSSTGRLFF. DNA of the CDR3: TGTGCCAGCAGCTCGACAGGGAGGCTGTTTTTT.

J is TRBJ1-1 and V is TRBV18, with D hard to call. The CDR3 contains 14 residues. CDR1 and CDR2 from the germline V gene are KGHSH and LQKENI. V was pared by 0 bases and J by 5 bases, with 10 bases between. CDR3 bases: TGTGCCAGCTCACCACCGTTTCAGAATACTGAAGCTTTCTTT. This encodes CASSPPFQNTEAFF.

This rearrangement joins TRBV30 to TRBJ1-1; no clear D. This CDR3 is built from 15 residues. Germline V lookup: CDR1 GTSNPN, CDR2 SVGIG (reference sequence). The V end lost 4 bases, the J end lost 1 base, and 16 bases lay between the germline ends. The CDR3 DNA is TGTGCCTGGACGAGAGACGCCTGGGCGAACACTGAAGCTTTCTTT. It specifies CAWTRDAWANTEAFF.

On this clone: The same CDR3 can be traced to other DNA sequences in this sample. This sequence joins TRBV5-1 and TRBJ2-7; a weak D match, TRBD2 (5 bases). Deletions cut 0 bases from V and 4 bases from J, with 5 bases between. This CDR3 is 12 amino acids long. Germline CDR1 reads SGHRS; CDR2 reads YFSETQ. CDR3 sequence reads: CASSLGGYEQYF. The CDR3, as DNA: TGCGCCAGCAGCTTGGGAGGGTACGAGCAGTACTTC. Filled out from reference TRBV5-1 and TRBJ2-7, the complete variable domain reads KAGVTQTPRYLIKTRGQQVTLSCSPISGHRSVSWYQQTPGQGLQFLFEYFSETQRNKGNFPGRFSGRQFSNSRSEMNVSTLELGDSALYLCASSLGGYEQYFGPGTRLTVT.

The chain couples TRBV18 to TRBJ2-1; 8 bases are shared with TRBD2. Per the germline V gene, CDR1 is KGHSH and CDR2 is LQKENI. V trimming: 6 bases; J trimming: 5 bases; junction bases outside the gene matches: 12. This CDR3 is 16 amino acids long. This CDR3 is CASSPLLSGSHNEQFF. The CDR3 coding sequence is TGTGCCAGCTCTCCCCTACTGAGCGGGAGCCACAATGAGCAGTTCTTC. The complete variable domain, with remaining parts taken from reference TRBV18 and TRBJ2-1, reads NAGVMQNPRHLVRRRGQEARLRCSPMKGHSHVYWYRQLPEEGLKFMVYLQKENIIDESGMPKERFSAEFPKEGPSILRIQQVVRGDSAAYFCASSPLLSGSHNEQFFGPGTRLTVL.

In DNA, the CDR3 is TGTGCCAGCAGCCCGAGTCAGAACACCGGGGAGCTGTTTTTT. It yields the protein CASSPSQNTGELFF. V usage is TRBV7-2 and J usage is TRBJ2-2; no firm D call. CDR1 SGHTA and CDR2 FQGNSA come from the germline V gene. CDR3 length: 14 residues. V was trimmed by 5 bases and J by 1 base, leaving 8 bases between them.

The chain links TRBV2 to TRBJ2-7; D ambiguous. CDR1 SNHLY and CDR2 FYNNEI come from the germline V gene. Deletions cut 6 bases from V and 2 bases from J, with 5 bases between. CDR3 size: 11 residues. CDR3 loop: CASSTAYEQYF. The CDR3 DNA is TGTGCCAGCAGCACGGCCTACGAGCAGTACTTC.

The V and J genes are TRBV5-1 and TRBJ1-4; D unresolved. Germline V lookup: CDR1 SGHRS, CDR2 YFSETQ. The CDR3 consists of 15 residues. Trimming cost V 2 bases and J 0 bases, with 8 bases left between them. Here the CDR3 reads CASSFGRATNEKLFF. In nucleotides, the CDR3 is TGCGCCAGCAGCTTCGGAAGAGCAACTAATGAAAAACTGTTTTTT.

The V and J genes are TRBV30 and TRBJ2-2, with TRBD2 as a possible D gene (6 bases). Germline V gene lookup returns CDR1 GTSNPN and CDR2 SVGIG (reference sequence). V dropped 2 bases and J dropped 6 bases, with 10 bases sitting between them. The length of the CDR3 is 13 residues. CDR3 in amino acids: CAWSRGGPGELFF. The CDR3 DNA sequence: TGTGCCTGGAGTCGGGGAGGCCCCGGGGAGCTGTTTTTT.

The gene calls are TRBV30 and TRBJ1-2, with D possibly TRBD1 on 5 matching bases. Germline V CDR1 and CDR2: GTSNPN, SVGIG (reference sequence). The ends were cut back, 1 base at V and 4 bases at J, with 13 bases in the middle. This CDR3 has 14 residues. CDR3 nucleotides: TGTGCCTGGAGTGCCAATCAGGGTTCCTATGGCTACACCTTC. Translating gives CAWSANQGSYGYTF.

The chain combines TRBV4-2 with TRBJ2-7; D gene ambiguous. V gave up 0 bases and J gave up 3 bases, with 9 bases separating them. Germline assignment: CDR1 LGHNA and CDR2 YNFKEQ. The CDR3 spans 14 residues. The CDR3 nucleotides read TGTGCCAGCAGCCAAGATCGGGTCGACTACGAGCAGTACTTC. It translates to CASSQDRVDYEQYF.